What follows are 17 T cell receptor beta chains derived from one specimen sequenced in a study of blood T cells in healthy people across ages. Sample-barcoded 5' priming and a J-beta primer mix drove a second PCR of roughly 7 to 11 cycles. TCRdb itself ran the 5' RACE reads through MiXCR, one entry per CDR3 protein. The sample records about 970,000 distinct CDR3 sequences, just over 50% being singletons. The source material was blood. These receptor sequences come from a woman aged 55-75 years in good health.

This rearrangement joins TRBV28 to TRBJ1-5; no clear D gene. The CDR3 sequence is 13 residues long. V was clipped by 6 bases and J by 4 bases, with 10 bases between them. The germline CDR1 and CDR2 sequences are MDHEN and SYDVKM. The CDR3 coding sequence is TGTGCCAGCAGAACAGAAATAAATCAGCCCCAGCATTTT. The encoded protein is CASRTEINQPQHF.

The chain joins TRBV6-2 or TRBV6-3 to TRBJ2-2; TRBD1 is a possible D gene (6 bases). Germline CDR1 reads MNHEY; CDR2 reads SVGEGT. V gave up 2 bases and J gave up 7 bases, with 11 bases separating them. The CDR3 is 14 amino acids. The CDR3 sequence is CASSYGTFLGELFF. CDR3 sequence (DNA): TGTGCCAGCAGTTACGGGACATTCCTCGGGGAGCTGTTTTTT.

This clonotype appeared a single time. The DNA for the CDR3 is TGTGCCAGCAGTGAGTTTACAGCGGAGACCCAGTACTTC. Translating gives CASSEFTAETQYF. The rearrangement links TRBV2 to TRBJ2-5; D not resolved. Trimming pared 3 bases from V and 5 bases from J, leaving 10 bases between. The CDR3 runs to 13 residues. Germline-derived CDR1 and CDR2 are SNHLY and FYNNEI.

Only a few counts were recorded for this clonotype. This chain links TRBV7-2 with TRBJ2-5; a weak D match, TRBD2 (5 bases). Germline-derived CDR1 and CDR2 are SGHTA and FQGNSA. The germline V and J ends were trimmed by 1 base and 6 bases, with 15 bases remaining between them. The CDR3 contains 15 residues. CDR3 nucleotide sequence: TGTGCCAGCAGCTTAGGCCGGGCGGCGGGTCAGACCCAGTACTTC. Translation: CASSLGRAAGQTQYF. The variable domain in full, with the rest retrieved from reference TRBV7-2 and TRBJ2-5, is GAGVSQSPSNKVTEKGKDVELRCDPISGHTALYWYRQSLGQGLEFLIYFQGNSAPDKSGLPSDRFSAERTGGSVSTLTIQRTQQEDSAVYLCASSLGRAAGQTQYFGPGTRLLVL.

This clonotype appeared a few times. The chain is built from TRBV7-3 and TRBJ2-3, with TRBD1 identical over 9 bases. Germline values: CDR1 SGHTA, CDR2 FQGTGA. Germline trimming cut 5 bases from V and 2 bases from J; bases unmatched to any gene: 8. The CDR3 consists of 16 residues. The CDR3 loop reads CASSPRTGGITDTQYF. CDR3 nucleotide sequence: TGTGCCAGCAGCCCCCGCACAGGGGGCATCACAGATACGCAGTATTTT. The full variable domain, in which reference TRBV7-3 and TRBJ2-3 provide the parts outside the CDR3, is GAGVSQTPSNKVTEKGKYVELRCDPISGHTALYWYRQSLGQGPEFLIYFQGTGAADDSGLPNDRFFAVRPEGSVSTLKIQRTERGDSAVYLCASSPRTGGITDTQYFGPGTRLTVL.

CDR3 DNA sequence: TGTGCCAGCAGGGAGGGCCTTAGACTAGCGGGAGGAAGCTCCTACAATGAGCAGTTCTTC. Its protein is CASREGLRLAGGSSYNEQFF. The rearrangement links TRBV5-4 to TRBJ2-1, with TRBD2 identical over 13 bases. The V and J ends lost 5 bases and 0 bases, in that order; junction bases with no gene match: 14. Germline CDR1 and CDR2: SGHNT and YYREEE (reference sequence). The CDR3 sequence is 20 residues long.

This clonotype was counted once. Its ends do not fully match the called genes, so a read error is possible. The genes are TRBV10-3 and TRBJ2-3, with 7 positions matching TRBD1. This CDR3 contains 14 residues. Looked up from germline, CDR1 is ENHRY and CDR2 is SYGVKD. CDR3 region: CAISEGQDTDTLYF. The DNA of the CDR3 is TGTGCCATCAGTGAGGGACAGGACACAGATACGCTGTATTTT.

This clonotype was detected a few times. V is TRBV3-1 and J is TRBJ2-7, with D possibly matching TRBD1 (5 bases). Germline lookup yields CDR1 LGHDT and CDR2 YNNKEL (reference sequence). Trimming took 1 base from V and 3 from J, leaving 13 bases between them. The CDR3 sequence is 15 residues long. For the CDR3, the DNA is TGTGCCAGCAGCCAAGCCAGTACAGGCGTCTACGAGCAGTACTTC. Translating it yields CASSQASTGVYEQYF.

This rearrangement joins TRBV2 to TRBJ1-2; D is perhaps TRBD1 (6 bases). Germline V gene data show CDR1 as SNHLY and CDR2 as FYNNEI. Trimming removed 9 bases at V and 4 bases at J, with 12 bases between. CDR3 size: 12 residues. The CDR3 sequence: CASRTGLYGYTF. The CDR3 DNA reads TGTGCCAGTCGTACAGGGCTCTATGGCTACACCTTC.

The chain combines TRBV20-1 with TRBJ2-3, with D unresolved. V lost 7 bases to trimming and J lost 6 bases, with 23 bases between them. This CDR3 comprises 15 residues. CDR1 is DFQATT, CDR2 SNEGSKA, per germline (reference sequence). The CDR3, as DNA: TGCAGTGGCCTGCCGGCCGAGCCGTCCGCTGATACGCAGTATTTT. Translating gives CSGLPAEPSADTQYF.

This clonotype was detected a few times. V is TRBV4-1 and J is TRBJ1-1; TRBD1 agrees at 8 bases. CDR3 length: 17 residues. Germline CDR1 and CDR2: MGHRA and YSYEKL. Germline trimming cut 3 bases from V and 1 base from J; bases unmatched to any gene: 10. CDR3 nucleotide sequence: TGCGCCAGCAGCCAGGCCAGTCCCGGGACAGGGAACACTGAAGCTTTCTTT. Residues: CASSQASPGTGNTEAFF.

The rearrangement joins TRBV20-1 to TRBJ2-5, with 7 bases lining up with TRBD1. The CDR3 extends over 11 amino acids. Germline V CDR1 and CDR2: DFQATT, SNEGSKA (reference sequence). The trim removed 0 bases at V and 13 bases at J, leaving 5 bases unmatched. CDR3 residues: CSARDRQGRYF. CDR3 nucleotides: TGCAGTGCTAGAGATCGACAGGGTCGGTACTTC.

V and J are TRBV7-2 and TRBJ2-1; no firm D call. The germline gives CDR1 SGHTA, CDR2 FQGNSA. This CDR3 has 17 amino acids. The V end was cut by 3 bases, the J end by 0 bases, with 15 bases between. The CDR3 is CASSFFRTLLSYNEQFF. The CDR3 nucleotides are TGTGCCAGCAGCTTTTTTCGGACCCTCCTCTCCTACAATGAGCAGTTCTTC.

The rearrangement links TRBV29-1 to TRBJ2-3, with 8 positions matching TRBD1. The CDR3 sequence is 16 residues long. CDR1 SQVTM and CDR2 ANQGSEA come from the germline V gene. With V trimmed by 7 bases and J by 2 bases, 14 bases remained unmatched. The CDR3 DNA follows: TGCAGCGCCGGCCGACGACAGGGGCGGCACACAGATACGCAGTATTTT. Encoded protein: CSAGRRQGRHTDTQYF.

This clonotype was picked up one time. The V gene is TRBV29-1, the J gene TRBJ1-2; D remains unclear. This CDR3 is built from 15 residues. Germline loops: CDR1 SQVTM, CDR2 ANQGSEA. V lost 4 bases, J lost 2 bases, and 17 bases lay in between. The CDR3 sequence: CSVALYGRANYGYTF. CDR3 DNA sequence: TGCAGCGTTGCCCTTTACGGACGGGCGAACTATGGCTACACCTTC.

V gene TRBV30 combines with J gene TRBJ2-7; 7 positions match TRBD2. Trimming at V came to 2 bases and at J to 12 bases, leaving 10 bases not matched to a gene. Germline-derived CDR1 and CDR2 are GTSNPN and SVGIG (reference sequence). The CDR3 is made up of 12 amino acids. The CDR3 sequence is CAWSWGGRMLYF. DNA of the CDR3: TGTGCCTGGAGTTGGGGGGGGAGAATGCTGTACTTC. The full variable domain, completed using reference TRBV30 and TRBJ2-7, is SQTIHQWPATLVQPVGSPLSLECTVEGTSNPNLYWYRQAAGRGLQLLFYSVGIGQISSEVPQNLSASRPQDRQFILSSKKLLLSDSGFYLCAWSWGGRMLYFGPGTRLTVT.

V is TRBV5-1 and J is TRBJ2-5, with 13 bases lining up with TRBD2. This CDR3 has 16 residues. The V segment lost 3 bases and the J segment 4 bases; nucleotides outside the gene matches: 6. The V gene's germline CDR1 is SGHRS and CDR2 YFSETQ. The CDR3 DNA reads as TGCGCCAGCAGCTCAGGACTAGCGGGAGAGGTAGAGACCCAGTACTTC. This translates into CASSSGLAGEVETQYF.